The 2 T cell receptor beta chains given below trace back to one sample, sequenced in a study of beta chain features in type 1 diabetes. The authors reverse transcribed all of the isolated RNA, so sequencing captured expressed TCRB transcripts. The repertoire was sequenced with immunoSEQ multiplex PCR; TCRdb's copy has only in-frame clones and lacks some. The sample lists around 190,000 clones; roughly an eighth were seen once. Source material: central memory CD4+ T cells from blood. These receptors came from a woman younger than 35 in good health.

The chain combines TRBV6-5 with TRBJ2-5; D gene unclear. Germline lookup yields CDR1 MNHEY and CDR2 SVGAGI. This CDR3 spans 11 amino acids. V lost 6 bases and J lost 6, with 8 bases in between. CDR3 bases: TGTGCCAGCAGGGGCATGAAGACCCAGTACTTC. As protein: CASRGMKTQYF.

This rearrangement joins TRBV5-1 to TRBJ2-7, with D perhaps matching TRBD2 (6 bases). Germline V lookup: CDR1 SGHRS, CDR2 YFSETQ. The CDR3 extends over 15 amino acids. V was cut by 0 bases and J by 3 bases, with 13 bases left in between. In DNA, the CDR3 is TGCGCCAGCAGCTTGGAAGGAGGGGACCTCTACGAGCAGTACTTC. Encoded protein: CASSLEGGDLYEQYF.